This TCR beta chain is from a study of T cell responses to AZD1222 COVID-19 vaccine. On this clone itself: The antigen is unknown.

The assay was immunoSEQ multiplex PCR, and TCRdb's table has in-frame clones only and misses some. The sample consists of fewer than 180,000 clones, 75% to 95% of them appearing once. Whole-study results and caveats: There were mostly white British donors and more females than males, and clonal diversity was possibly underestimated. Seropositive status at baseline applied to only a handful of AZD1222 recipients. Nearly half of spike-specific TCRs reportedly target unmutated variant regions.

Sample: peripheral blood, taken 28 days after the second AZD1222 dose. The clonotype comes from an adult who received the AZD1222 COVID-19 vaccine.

The DNA for the CDR3 is TGCGCCAGCAGCTTGGATGCGGGGACAGCTAATGAAAAACTGTTTTTT. It yields the protein CASSLDAGTANEKLFF. The chain couples TRBV5-1 to TRBJ1-4, with 7 bases lining up with TRBD1. CDR1 and CDR2 (germline): SGHRS, YFSETQ. Trimming took 0 bases from V and 3 from J; bases not matched to a gene: 5. This CDR3 is 16 amino acids long.